This T cell receptor (beta chain) was captured by sequencing in a study of T cells in Graves' hyperthyroidism and ophthalmopathy. Overall study findings and caveats: Peripheral blood also featured most of the thyroid clonotypes expanded above 0.001.

There are 15 residues in the CDR3. The V gene's germline CDR1 is SGHTA and CDR2 FQGTGA. V lost 3 bases and J 1 base, leaving 9 bases between the germline ends. Lactation, pregnancy, other autoimmune disease or uncontrolled infection excluded patients. Concerning this clonotype: No antigen is known for it.

Researchers took RNA transcripts and amplified the TCR beta CDR3 regions from them. First-round RT-PCR of the TCR CDR3 relied on the HTBI primer set. MiXCR was run by TCRdb on the multiplex PCR reads, yielding one entry per CDR3 protein. Of approximately 330,000 distinct CDR3 sequences listed, 15% to 20% were seen once; the top ten hold about half. The sample comprised blood. V usage is TRBV7-3 and J usage is TRBJ2-2; a possible D gene is TRBD2 (6 bases). The receptor comes from a woman between 50 and 59 years old with Graves' hyperthyroidism. CDR3 sequence: CASSFGRENTGELFF. CDR3 nucleotides: TGTGCCAGCAGCTTTGGGCGGGAGAACACCGGGGAGCTGTTTTTT.